Each of the 5 T cell receptor beta chains below was sequenced from the same sample in a study of chemoradiotherapy in HPV16-positive cancers. Some clones are missing from TCRdb's copy, which holds only in-frame ones; the method was immunoSEQ multiplex PCR. The table lists around 12,000 clones, 60% to 80% of them singletons. The sample was gathered from a patient who underwent chemoradiotherapy. The source of these receptors is a human donor with HPV-associated anogenital cancer.

The chain combines TRBV11-3 with TRBJ2-1; TRBD2 agrees at 10 bases. V lost 0 bases, J lost 8 bases, and 7 bases stayed unmatched. The CDR3 extends over 16 amino acids. CDR1 is SGHNT and CDR2 is YENEEA in the germline V gene. The CDR3 DNA follows: TGTGCCAGCAGCTTAGATCGGAGCGGGGGGGCAGATGAGCAGTTCTTC. Protein sequence: CASSLDRSGGADEQFF.

This clone was counted a few times. The chain recombines TRBV7-9 with TRBJ2-1; 11 positions agree with TRBD2. The CDR3 sequence is 16 residues long. Germline V gene lookup returns CDR1 SEHNR and CDR2 FQNEAQ (reference sequence). V was clipped by 3 bases and J by 3 bases; unmatched bases: 4. This CDR3 is CASSFLAGGFYNEQFF. The CDR3 DNA sequence: TGTGCCAGCAGCTTCCTAGCGGGGGGTTTCTACAATGAGCAGTTCTTC.

This clone has just a few counts. V usage is TRBV5-4 and J usage is TRBJ1-4; a possible D gene is TRBD1 (5 bases). The germline CDR1 and CDR2 sequences are SGHNT and YYREEE (reference sequence). The CDR3 is made up of 14 amino acids. Trimming removed 0 bases at V and 8 bases at J, with 11 bases between. The CDR3 DNA is TGTGCCAGCAGCTTGGGGCCAGGGAAGGAAAAACTGTTTTTT. Translated: CASSLGPGKEKLFF.

The CDR3 protein is CASSTVPAGRVSQYF. The CDR3 DNA follows: TGCGCCAGCAGCACCGTGCCAGCGGGGCGGGTTAGCCAGTACTTC. V usage is TRBV5-1 and J usage is TRBJ2-5; 7 nucleotides align to TRBD2. The CDR3 length is 15 residues. Germline lookup yields CDR1 SGHRS and CDR2 YFSETQ. With V trimmed by 4 bases and J by 10 bases, 16 bases remained unmatched.

The chain uses TRBV7-2 and TRBJ2-5; 8 bases line up with TRBD1. CDR3 length: 16 residues. Looked up from germline, CDR1 is SGHTA and CDR2 is FQGNSA. J lost 2 bases, V lost 4 bases, and 9 bases had no gene match. CDR3 nucleotides: TGTGCCAGCAGCTCCCTATACAGGGGGGCTCAAGAGACCCAGTACTTC. Translation: CASSSLYRGAQETQYF.